Below, 13 T cell receptor beta chains from the same sample are listed, as sequenced in a study of PD-1 blockade in classical Hodgkin lymphoma. Time point here: newly diagnosed, previously untreated cHL patient sample. Magnetic negative selection was used to purify CD4+ T cells from thawed PBMCs. This table comes from immunoSEQ multiplex PCR, and its TCRdb copy is limited to in-frame clones, with some not included. The repertoire includes tens of thousands of clones, roughly 90% of them detected once, and 0.35% sits in the top ten. Sequencing input: CD4+ T cells from blood. All receptors derive from a human donor with classical Hodgkin lymphoma.

The CDR3 coding sequence is TGTGCCAGTAGTATCCCGACAGGGACCTACGAGCAGTACTTC. Protein sequence: CASSIPTGTYEQYF. The V and J genes are TRBV19 and TRBJ2-7, with 7 bases lining up with TRBD1. The CDR3 sequence is 14 residues long. The V and J ends lost 3 bases and 2 bases, in that order; junction bases with no gene match: 4. Germline-derived CDR1 and CDR2 are LNHDA and SQIVND (reference sequence). Full variable domain (rest looked up from reference TRBV19 and TRBJ2-7): DGGITQSPKYLFRKEGQNVTLSCEQNLNHDAMYWYRQDPGQGLRLIYYSQIVNDFQKGDIAEGYSVSREKKESFPLTVTSAQKNPTAFYLCASSIPTGTYEQYFGPGTRLTVT.

This chain links TRBV19 with TRBJ1-2; D remains ambiguous. From germline, CDR1 is LNHDA and CDR2 SQIVND (reference sequence). Deletions cut 0 bases from V and 3 bases from J, with 5 bases between. The CDR3 totals 13 residues. The CDR3 is CASSIDTYYGYTF. The CDR3 DNA sequence: TGTGCCAGTAGTATAGACACATACTATGGCTACACCTTC.

The rearrangement links TRBV7-9 to TRBJ2-7; TRBD2 matches 13 bases. The CDR3 loop spans 15 amino acids. Unmatched junction bases numbered 2, after V lost 0 bases and J lost 6 bases. Germline V gene data show CDR1 as SEHNR and CDR2 as FQNEAQ (reference sequence). CDR3 sequence reads: CASSLATSGRREQYF. DNA for the CDR3: TGTGCCAGCAGCTTAGCGACTAGCGGGAGGCGCGAGCAGTACTTC.

The genes are TRBV28 and TRBJ2-1; TRBD1 matches 9 bases. The V gene end was trimmed by 6 bases and the J gene end by 7 bases; junction bases not matched to a gene: 7. There are 14 residues in the CDR3. The germline CDR1 and CDR2 sequences are MDHEN and SYDVKM. The CDR3 is CASRGTGKSNEQFF. The CDR3 DNA reads as TGTGCCAGCAGGGGGACAGGGAAATCAAATGAGCAGTTCTTC.

The gene calls are TRBV27 and TRBJ2-5; TRBD2 matches at 7 bases. Germline assignment: CDR1 MNHEY and CDR2 SMNVEV (reference sequence). J was trimmed by 9 bases and V by 9 bases; bases with no gene match: 1. The CDR3 totals 9 residues. As DNA, the CDR3 is TGTGCCAGGGGGGGGGCCCAGTACTTC. Protein product: CARGGAQYF.

This chain joins TRBV7-2 and TRBJ2-5; no reliable D call. TRBJ2-7 explains the end of the DNA better; the J call may be wrong. Per the germline V gene, CDR1 is SGHTA and CDR2 is FQGNSA. This CDR3 is 14 amino acids long. CDR3 coding DNA: TGTGCCAGCAGCTCGGACGCCGTTACCTACGAGCAGTACTTC. Its translation is CASSSDAVTYEQYF.

The gene calls are TRBV19 and TRBJ1-5; the D gene is possibly TRBD1 (5 bases). V was trimmed by 2 bases and J by 1 base, leaving 12 bases between them. The CDR3 is made up of 16 amino acids. Germline lookup yields CDR1 LNHDA and CDR2 SQIVND (reference sequence). CDR3 loop: CASSIRSGQSNQPQHF. CDR3 in DNA: TGTGCCAGTAGTATACGGTCAGGGCAGAGCAATCAGCCCCAGCATTTT.

The chain's CDR3 is CALGGAGYYGYTF. The CDR3 DNA sequence: TGTGCCCTCGGAGGGGCAGGATACTATGGCTACACCTTC. The chain joins TRBV2 to TRBJ1-2, with D perhaps matching TRBD1 (5 bases). The germline CDR1 and CDR2 sequences are SNHLY and FYNNEI. This CDR3 has 13 amino acids. The V end lost 11 bases, the J end lost 3 bases, and 16 bases lay between the germline ends. The variable domain in full, completed from reference TRBV2 and TRBJ1-2, reads EPEVTQTPSHQVTQMGQEVILRCVPISNHLYFYWYRQILGQKVEFLVSFYNNEISEKSEIFDDQFSVERPDGSNFTLKIRSTKLEDSAMYFCALGGAGYYGYTFGSGTRLTVV.

V gene TRBV7-8 combines with J gene TRBJ2-1; tentatively, D is TRBD2 (6 bases). V shed 1 base and J shed 8 bases, with 12 bases lying between them. This CDR3 is built from 14 residues. Germline CDR1 and CDR2: SGHVS and FQNEAQ. Written as DNA, the CDR3 is TGTGCCAGCAGCTTAGTGGGACTTGGTTATGAGCAGTTCTTC. It is translated as CASSLVGLGYEQFF.

The V call is TRBV11-3, the J call TRBJ2-1, with 7 nucleotides matching TRBD1. V lost 0 bases and J lost 5; bases outside the gene matches: 1. CDR1 is SGHNT and CDR2 is YENEEA in the germline V gene. CDR3 size: 14 residues. CDR3 protein: CASSLDGQDNEQFF. DNA of the CDR3: TGTGCCAGCAGCTTAGATGGACAGGACAATGAGCAGTTCTTC.

The rearrangement joins TRBV28 to TRBJ2-2; 8 bases line up with TRBD2. Germline CDR1 is MDHEN and CDR2 is SYDVKM. J lost 5 bases, V lost 8 bases, and 10 bases had no gene match. This CDR3 has 15 residues. The DNA for the CDR3 is TGTGCCAGCTTGAGGTCTGGCGGGGGGACCGGGGAGCTGTTTTTT. Residues: CASLRSGGGTGELFF.

This rearrangement joins TRBV7-2 to TRBJ2-5, with D unresolved. The ends were cut back, 7 bases at V and 5 bases at J, with 8 bases in the middle. Germline V gene lookup returns CDR1 SGHTA and CDR2 FQGNSA. The CDR3 extends over 11 amino acids. CDR3 sequence reads: CASTYSETQYF. The CDR3 DNA follows: TGTGCCAGCACGTACTCGGAGACCCAGTACTTC.

The chain carries TRBV28 and TRBJ2-1, with D tentatively TRBD2 (5 bases). Germline CDR1 MDHEN, CDR2 SYDVKM. The CDR3 sequence is 17 residues long. Trimming pared 5 bases from V and 9 bases from J, leaving 26 bases between. The DNA of the CDR3 is TGTGCCAGCAGTCCCCTCCGGCCCATTTCTAGAGGAGGTGAGCAGTTCTTC. Translating gives CASSPLRPISRGGEQFF.